One sample yielded the 14 T cell receptor beta chains listed below, sequenced in a study of T cells after yellow fever vaccination. TCRdb called the 5' RACE reads again in MiXCR, with one record for every CDR3 protein. The data show 110,000 to 150,000 distinct CDR3 sequences, about 7% seen once. Material: CD4+ T cells sorted from PBMCs, obtained 10 days after the yellow fever booster vaccination. These receptors were collected from a man aged 25-40 years who received the YFV17D yellow fever vaccine.

This clonotype was counted only a few times. The CDR3 sequence: CASSQDLAGREPATNEKLFF. CDR3 nucleotide sequence: TGCGCCAGCAGCCAAGATCTTGCAGGGAGGGAGCCCGCAACTAATGAAAAACTGTTTTTT. The genes are TRBV4-3 and TRBJ1-4; TRBD1 might be the D (5 bases). Trimming removed 0 bases from V and 0 bases from J, with 20 bases in between. The germline gives CDR1 LGHNA, CDR2 YSLEER. The CDR3 consists of 20 residues.

This clonotype was counted only a few times. In DNA form, the CDR3 reads TGTGCTAGTGGTTTGGTGGGCAGGGGTGGCTACACCTTC. It yields the protein CASGLVGRGGYTF. The J gene is TRBJ1-2, the V gene TRBV12-5, with a tentative D call TRBD1 (6 bases). This CDR3 is 13 amino acids long. Germline V gene lookup returns CDR1 LGHNT and CDR2 FRNRAP. Deletions cut 0 bases from V and 7 bases from J, with 9 bases between.

This clonotype was detected ten times or more. The DNA for the CDR3 is TGCAGTGCTAGAGATCGTAACTTGTACAATGAGCAGTTCTTC. This gives the protein CSARDRNLYNEQFF. The chain recombines TRBV20-1 with TRBJ2-1; no definite D call. CDR3 length: 14 amino acids. The germline gives CDR1 DFQATT, CDR2 SNEGSKA (reference sequence). The germline V and J ends were trimmed by 0 bases and 4 bases, with 10 bases remaining between them.

This clonotype was recorded many times. The J gene is TRBJ2-4, the V gene TRBV6-5; no reliable D call. V lost 4 bases to trimming and J lost 0 bases, with 13 bases between them. The CDR3 has 16 amino acids. CDR1 is MNHEY and CDR2 is SVGAGI in the germline V gene. Written as DNA, the CDR3 is TGTGCCAGCAGTTGGGTAGCTGGAAAAGCCAAAAACATTCAGTACTTC. Its translation is CASSWVAGKAKNIQYF.

With respect to this clonotype: A clone one base away is much larger, so this may be a read error. The chain has TRBV11-2 and TRBJ1-2; weak D call: TRBD1 (5 bases). The CDR3 is made up of 13 amino acids. The germline V gene has CDR1 SGHAT and CDR2 FQNNGV. V lost 3 bases and J lost 4, with 9 bases in between. This CDR3 reads CASSLTDAYGYTF. DNA for the CDR3: TGTGCCAGCAGCTTGACAGACGCCTATGGCTACACCTTC.

The V gene is TRBV20-1, the J gene TRBJ2-7, with D unclear. Germline values: CDR1 DFQATT, CDR2 SNEGSKA (reference sequence). The CDR3 length is 13 residues. V lost 0 bases, J lost 3 bases, and 9 bases lay in between. CDR3 residues: CSARDRKGYEQYF. Here the CDR3 DNA reads TGCAGTGCTAGAGATAGGAAGGGCTACGAGCAGTACTTC.

This clonotype was detected ten times or more. This sequence joins TRBV4-3 and TRBJ2-7; perhaps D is TRBD1 or TRBD2 (5 bases each). Trimming took off 6 bases at V and 2 bases at J, with 11 bases between the two ends. The CDR3 totals 13 residues. Germline V CDR1 and CDR2: LGHNA, YSLEER. In DNA, the CDR3 is TGCGCCAGCAGTCGGGACCTCCCCTACGAGCAGTACTTC. Translating gives CASSRDLPYEQYF.

This clonotype was detected many times. The rearrangement links TRBV9 to TRBJ2-3, with 14 bases that match TRBD2. The junction had 9 bases not matched to a gene; V was cut back by 3 bases and J by 6 bases. The CDR3 loop spans 17 amino acids. Germline V gives CDR1 SGDLS, CDR2 YYNGEE. CDR3 coding DNA: TGTGCCAGCAGCGCCAAGACTAGCGGGAGGGCGGCGGATACGCAGTATTTT. Its protein is CASSAKTSGRAADTQYF.

This clonotype has a count of ten or more. The chain employs TRBV7-7 and TRBJ2-7; 8 nucleotides align to TRBD1. The CDR3 has 15 amino acids. V was pared by 4 bases and J by 5 bases, with 10 bases of the junction left unmatched. Germline CDR1 and CDR2: SSHAT and FNYEAQ (reference sequence). CDR3 sequence (DNA): TGTGCCAGCAGCTCCTCTAGACAGGGGTTCCACGAGCAGTACTTC. Translation: CASSSSRQGFHEQYF.

This clonotype came up many times. The V and J genes are TRBV5-6 and TRBJ2-5; 9 positions match TRBD1. The germline V gene has CDR1 SGHDT and CDR2 YYEEEE. V shed 4 bases and J 4 bases; nucleotides not matched to a gene: 2. CDR3 length: 13 residues. The CDR3 DNA sequence: TGTGCCAGCAGCACGGACAGGGGAGAGACCCAGTACTTC. It yields the protein CASSTDRGETQYF.

In its sample, this clonotype was seen many times. This sequence joins TRBV7-2 and TRBJ2-7; D not resolved. The CDR3 totals 13 residues. Germline lookup yields CDR1 SGHTA and CDR2 FQGNSA. Trimming cost V 2 bases and J 4 bases, with 9 bases left between them. CDR3 nucleotides: TGTGCCAGCAGCTTATCCCTAATTTACGAGCAGTACTTC. The encoded protein is CASSLSLIYEQYF.

This clonotype was seen many times. The chain recombines TRBV7-2 with TRBJ1-5, with 9 bases fitting TRBD1. Germline values: CDR1 SGHTA, CDR2 FQGNSA. The ends lost 5 bases at V and 6 bases at J; junction bases unmatched: 5. The CDR3 is 14 residues long. The CDR3 nucleotides are TGTGCCAGCAGCAACCGACAGGGGGGTCAGCCCCAGCATTTT. Its protein is CASSNRQGGQPQHF.

This clonotype has a count of ten or more. V gene TRBV20-1 combines with J gene TRBJ2-1; D may match TRBD1 or TRBD2 (8 bases each). Looked up from germline, CDR1 is DFQATT and CDR2 is SNEGSKA (reference sequence). The V end was cut by 4 bases, the J end by 5 bases, with 18 bases between. CDR3 size: 15 residues. This CDR3 reads CSAKQGGGGNNEQFF. CDR3 in DNA: TGCAGTGCTAAACAGGGGGGCGGGGGGAACAATGAGCAGTTCTTC.

This clonotype was found many times. CDR3 DNA: TGTGCCAGCAGCGGCGGATCTACGTCCTACAATGAGCAGTTCTTC. As protein: CASSGGSTSYNEQFF. The chain uses TRBV12-3 or TRBV12-4 and TRBJ2-1; D is undetermined. This CDR3 has 15 amino acids. Trimming shortened V by 6 bases and J by 1 base, and 13 bases separated the two germline ends.